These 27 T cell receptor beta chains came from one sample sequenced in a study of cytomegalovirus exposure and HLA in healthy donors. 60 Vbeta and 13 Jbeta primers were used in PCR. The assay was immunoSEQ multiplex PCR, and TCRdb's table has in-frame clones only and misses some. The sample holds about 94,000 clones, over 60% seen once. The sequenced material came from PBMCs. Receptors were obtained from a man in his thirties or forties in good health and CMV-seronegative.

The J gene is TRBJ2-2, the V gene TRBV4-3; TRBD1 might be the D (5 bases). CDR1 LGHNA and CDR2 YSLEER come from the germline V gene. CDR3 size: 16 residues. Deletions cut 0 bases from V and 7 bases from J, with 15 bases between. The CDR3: CASSQERTSLGGELFF. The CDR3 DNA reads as TGCGCCAGCAGCCAAGAAAGGACAAGCTTAGGCGGGGAGCTGTTTTTT.

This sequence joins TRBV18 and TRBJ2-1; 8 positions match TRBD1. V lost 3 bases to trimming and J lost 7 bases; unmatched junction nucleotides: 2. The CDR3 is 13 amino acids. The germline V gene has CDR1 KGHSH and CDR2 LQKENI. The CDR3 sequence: CASSPDRVNEQFF. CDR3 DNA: TGTGCCAGCTCACCGGACAGGGTAAATGAGCAGTTCTTC.

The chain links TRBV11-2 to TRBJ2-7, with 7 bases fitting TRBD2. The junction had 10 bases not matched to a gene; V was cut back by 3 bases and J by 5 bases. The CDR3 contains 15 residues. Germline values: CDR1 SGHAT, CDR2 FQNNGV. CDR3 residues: CASSFVAGVSNEQYF. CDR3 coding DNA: TGTGCCAGCAGCTTTGTCGCGGGAGTTAGCAACGAGCAGTACTTC.

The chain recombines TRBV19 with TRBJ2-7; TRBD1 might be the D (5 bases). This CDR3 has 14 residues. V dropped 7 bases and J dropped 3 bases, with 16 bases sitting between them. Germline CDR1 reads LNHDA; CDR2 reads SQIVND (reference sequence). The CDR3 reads CASKETVNHYEQYF. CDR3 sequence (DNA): TGTGCCAGTAAGGAGACAGTGAACCACTACGAGCAGTACTTC.

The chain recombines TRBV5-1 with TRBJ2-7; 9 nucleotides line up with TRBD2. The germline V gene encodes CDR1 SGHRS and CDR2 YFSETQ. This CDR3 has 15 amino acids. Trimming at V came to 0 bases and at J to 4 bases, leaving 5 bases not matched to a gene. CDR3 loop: CASSLVSAGGYEQYF. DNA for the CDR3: TGCGCCAGCAGCTTGGTCTCCGCGGGAGGGTACGAGCAGTACTTC. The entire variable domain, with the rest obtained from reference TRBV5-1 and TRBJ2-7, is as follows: KAGVTQTPRYLIKTRGQQVTLSCSPISGHRSVSWYQQTPGQGLQFLFEYFSETQRNKGNFPGRFSGRQFSNSRSEMNVSTLELGDSALYLCASSLVSAGGYEQYFGPGTRLTVT.

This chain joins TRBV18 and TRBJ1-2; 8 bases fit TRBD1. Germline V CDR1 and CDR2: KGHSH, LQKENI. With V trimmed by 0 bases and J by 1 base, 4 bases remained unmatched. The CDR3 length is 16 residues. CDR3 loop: CASSPPTGAVNYGYTF. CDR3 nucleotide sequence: TGTGCCAGCTCACCACCGACAGGGGCTGTTAACTATGGCTACACCTTC.

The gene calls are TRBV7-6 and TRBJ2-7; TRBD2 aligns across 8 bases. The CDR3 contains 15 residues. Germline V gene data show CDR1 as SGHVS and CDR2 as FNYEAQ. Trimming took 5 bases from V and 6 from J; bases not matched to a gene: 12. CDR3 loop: CASSPRERESVEQYF. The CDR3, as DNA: TGTGCCAGCAGCCCAAGGGAGCGGGAGTCAGTCGAGCAGTACTTC. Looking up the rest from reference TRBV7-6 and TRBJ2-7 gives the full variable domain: GAGVSQSPRYKVTKRGQDVALRCDPISGHVSLYWYRQALGQGPEFLTYFNYEAQQDKSGLPNDRFSAERPEGSISTLTIQRTEQRDSAMYRCASSPRERESVEQYFGPGTRLTVT.

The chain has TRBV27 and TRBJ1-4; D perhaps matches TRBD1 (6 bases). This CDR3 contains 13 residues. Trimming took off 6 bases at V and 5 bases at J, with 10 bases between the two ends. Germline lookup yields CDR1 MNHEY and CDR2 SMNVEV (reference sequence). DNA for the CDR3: TGTGCCAGCAGGGACAGAGGGAATGAAAAACTGTTTTTT. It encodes CASRDRGNEKLFF. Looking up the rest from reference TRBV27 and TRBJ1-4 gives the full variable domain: EAQVTQNPRYLITVTGKKLTVTCSQNMNHEYMSWYRQDPGLGLRQIYYSMNVEVTDKGDVPEGYKVSRKEKRNFPLILESPSPNQTSLYFCASRDRGNEKLFFGSGTQLSVL.

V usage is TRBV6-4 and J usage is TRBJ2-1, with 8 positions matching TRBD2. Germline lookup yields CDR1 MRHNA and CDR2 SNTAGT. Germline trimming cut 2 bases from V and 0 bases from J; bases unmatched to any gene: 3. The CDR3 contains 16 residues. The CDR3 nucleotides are TGTGCCAGCAGTGACAGCGGGAGTATCTCCTACAATGAGCAGTTCTTC. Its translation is CASSDSGSISYNEQFF.

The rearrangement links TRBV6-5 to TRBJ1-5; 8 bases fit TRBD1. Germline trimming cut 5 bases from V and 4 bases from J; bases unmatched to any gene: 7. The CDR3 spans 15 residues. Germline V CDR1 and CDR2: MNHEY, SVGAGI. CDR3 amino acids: CASSHSTGENQPQHF. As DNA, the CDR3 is TGTGCCAGCAGTCATTCGACAGGGGAGAATCAGCCCCAGCATTTT.

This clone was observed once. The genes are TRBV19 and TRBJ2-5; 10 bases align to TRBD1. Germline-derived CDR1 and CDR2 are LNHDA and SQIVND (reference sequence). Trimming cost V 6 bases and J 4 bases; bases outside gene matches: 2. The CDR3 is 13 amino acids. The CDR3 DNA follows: TGTGCCAGTAGCCGACAGGGGGCAGAGACCCAGTACTTC. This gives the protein CASSRQGAETQYF.

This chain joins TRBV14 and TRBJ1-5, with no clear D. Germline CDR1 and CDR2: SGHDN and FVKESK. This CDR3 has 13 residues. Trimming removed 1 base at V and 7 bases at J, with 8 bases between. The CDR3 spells CASSQGIGQPQHF. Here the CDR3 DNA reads TGTGCCAGCAGCCAAGGGATCGGGCAGCCCCAGCATTTT. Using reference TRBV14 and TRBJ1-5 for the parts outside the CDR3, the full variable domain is EAGVTQFPSHSVIEKGQTVTLRCDPISGHDNLYWYRRVMGKEIKFLLHFVKESKQDESGMPNNRFLAERTGGTYSTLKVQPAELEDSGVYFCASSQGIGQPQHFGDGTRLSIL.

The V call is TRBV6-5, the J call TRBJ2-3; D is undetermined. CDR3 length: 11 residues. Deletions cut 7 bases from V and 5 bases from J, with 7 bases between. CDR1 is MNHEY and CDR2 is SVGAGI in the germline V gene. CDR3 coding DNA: TGTGCCAGCAAAACGCGAGATACGCAGTATTTT. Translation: CASKTRDTQYF.

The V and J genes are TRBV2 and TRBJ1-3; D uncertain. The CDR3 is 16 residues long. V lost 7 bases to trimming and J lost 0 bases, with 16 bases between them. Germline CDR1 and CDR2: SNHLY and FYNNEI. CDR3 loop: CASKFARQDSGNTIYF. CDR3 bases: TGTGCCAGCAAATTCGCCCGACAAGACTCTGGAAACACCATATATTTT.

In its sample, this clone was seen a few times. CDR3 protein: CASSEYGKSAYEQYF. The CDR3 DNA follows: TGTGCCAGCAGTGAATACGGGAAGTCGGCCTACGAGCAGTACTTC. The chain employs TRBV25-1 and TRBJ2-7, with D possibly TRBD2 on 5 matching bases. Germline assignment: CDR1 MGHDK and CDR2 SYGVNS. Trimming pared 0 bases from V and 2 bases from J, leaving 11 bases between. CDR3 length: 15 residues.

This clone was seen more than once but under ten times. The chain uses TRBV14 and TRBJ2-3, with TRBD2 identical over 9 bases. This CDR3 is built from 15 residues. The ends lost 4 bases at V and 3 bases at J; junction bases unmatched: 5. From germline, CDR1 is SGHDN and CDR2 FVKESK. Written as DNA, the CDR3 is TGTGCCAGCAGCCCACGACTAGCGGCTACAGATACGCAGTATTTT. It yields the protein CASSPRLAATDTQYF.

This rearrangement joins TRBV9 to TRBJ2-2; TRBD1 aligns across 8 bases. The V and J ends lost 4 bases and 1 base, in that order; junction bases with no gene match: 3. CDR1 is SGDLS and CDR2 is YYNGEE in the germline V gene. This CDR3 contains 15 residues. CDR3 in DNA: TGTGCCAGCAGCCAAACAGGGGGGAACACCGGGGAGCTGTTTTTT. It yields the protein CASSQTGGNTGELFF.

In nucleotides, the CDR3 is TGCGCCAGCAGCTGGGCGGGAGTTTCGGGAAACATTCAGTACTTC. It translates to CASSWAGVSGNIQYF. J is TRBJ2-4 and V is TRBV5-1; 7 bases agree with TRBD2. The CDR3 runs 15 residues. V gave up 3 bases and J gave up 6 bases; unmatched junction bases: 9. CDR1 and CDR2 from the germline V gene are SGHRS and YFSETQ.

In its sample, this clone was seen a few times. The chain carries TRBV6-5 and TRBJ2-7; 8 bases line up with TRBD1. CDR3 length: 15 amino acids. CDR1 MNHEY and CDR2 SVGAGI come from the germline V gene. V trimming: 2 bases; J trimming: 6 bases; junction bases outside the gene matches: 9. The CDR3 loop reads CASSYAGTGGPEQYF. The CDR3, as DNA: TGTGCCAGCAGTTACGCCGGGACAGGAGGCCCCGAGCAGTACTTC.

The CDR3 reads CASSPRGTSSYEQYF. The CDR3 nucleotides are TGTGCCAGCAGCCCCCGCGGAACCAGCTCCTACGAGCAGTACTTC. The chain employs TRBV11-3 and TRBJ2-7; D uncertain. Trimming stripped 5 bases from V and 0 bases from J, with 14 bases between. Germline V lookup: CDR1 SGHNT, CDR2 YENEEA. The CDR3 length is 15 residues. Full variable domain (outside the CDR3, taken from reference TRBV11-3 and TRBJ2-7): EAGVVQSPRYKIIEKKQPVAFWCNPISGHNTLYWYLQNLGQGPELLIRYENEEAVDDSQLPKDRFSAERLKGVDSTLKIQPAELGDSAVYLCASSPRGTSSYEQYFGPGTRLTVT.

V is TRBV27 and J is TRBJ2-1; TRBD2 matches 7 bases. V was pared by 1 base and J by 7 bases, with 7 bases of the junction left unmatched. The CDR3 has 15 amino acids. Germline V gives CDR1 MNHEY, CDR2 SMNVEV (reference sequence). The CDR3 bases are TGTGCCAGCAGTTTATTGCGGGGGAACGGGAATGAGCAGTTCTTC. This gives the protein CASSLLRGNGNEQFF.

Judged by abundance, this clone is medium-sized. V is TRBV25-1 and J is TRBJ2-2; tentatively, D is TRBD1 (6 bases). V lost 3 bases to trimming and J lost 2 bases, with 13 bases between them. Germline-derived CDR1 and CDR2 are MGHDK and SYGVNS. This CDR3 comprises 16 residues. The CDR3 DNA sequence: TGTGCCAGCAGTGATCCCCGGGACACTAACACCGGGGAGCTGTTTTTT. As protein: CASSDPRDTNTGELFF. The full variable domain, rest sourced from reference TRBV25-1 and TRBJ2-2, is EADIYQTPRYLVIGTGKKITLECSQTMGHDKMYWYQQDPGMELHLIHYSYGVNSTEKGDLSSESTVSRIRTEHFPLTLESARPSHTSQYLCASSDPRDTNTGELFFGEGSRLTVL.

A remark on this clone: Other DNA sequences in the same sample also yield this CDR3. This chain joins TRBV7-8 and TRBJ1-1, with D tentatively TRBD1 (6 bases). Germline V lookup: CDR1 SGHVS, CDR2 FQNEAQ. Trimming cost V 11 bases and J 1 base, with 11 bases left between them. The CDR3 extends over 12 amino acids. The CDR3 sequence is CACSQGNTEAFF. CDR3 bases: TGTGCCTGTTCACAGGGGAACACTGAAGCTTTCTTT.

CDR3: CASSEIEGGGTDTQYF. The DNA of the CDR3 is TGTGCCAGCAGTGAAATTGAAGGTGGAGGCACAGATACGCAGTATTTT. The chain combines TRBV6-1 with TRBJ2-3, with D hard to call. This CDR3 spans 16 amino acids. CDR1 MNHNS and CDR2 SASEGT come from the germline V gene. The V end was cut by 2 bases, the J end by 1 base, with 13 bases between.

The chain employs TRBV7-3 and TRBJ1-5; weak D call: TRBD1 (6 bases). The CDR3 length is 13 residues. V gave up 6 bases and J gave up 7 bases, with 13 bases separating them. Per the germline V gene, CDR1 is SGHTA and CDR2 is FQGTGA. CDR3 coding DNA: TGTGCCAGCAGTACAGGGTGGGGACAGCCCCAGCATTTT. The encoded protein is CASSTGWGQPQHF.

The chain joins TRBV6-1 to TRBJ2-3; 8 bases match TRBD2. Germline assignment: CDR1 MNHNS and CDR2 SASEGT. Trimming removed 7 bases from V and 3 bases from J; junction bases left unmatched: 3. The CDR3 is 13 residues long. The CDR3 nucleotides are TGTGCCAGCACCGGGGGGGAGACAGATACGCAGTATTTT. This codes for CASTGGETDTQYF.

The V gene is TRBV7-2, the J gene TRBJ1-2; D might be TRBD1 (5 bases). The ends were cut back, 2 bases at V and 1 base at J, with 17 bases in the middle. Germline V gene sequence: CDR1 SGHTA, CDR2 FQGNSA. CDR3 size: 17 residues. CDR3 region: CASSLRRGRSFNYGYTF. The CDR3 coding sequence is TGTGCCAGCAGCTTAAGGAGGGGACGGAGCTTTAACTATGGCTACACCTTC.